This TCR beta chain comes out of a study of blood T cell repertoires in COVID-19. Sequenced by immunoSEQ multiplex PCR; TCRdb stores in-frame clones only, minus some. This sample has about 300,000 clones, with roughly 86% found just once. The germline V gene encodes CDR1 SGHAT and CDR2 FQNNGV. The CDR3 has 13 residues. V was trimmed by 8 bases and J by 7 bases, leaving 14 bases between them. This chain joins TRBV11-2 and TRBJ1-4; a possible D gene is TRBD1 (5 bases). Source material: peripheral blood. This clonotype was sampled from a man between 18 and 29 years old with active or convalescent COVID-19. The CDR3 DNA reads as TGTGCCAGCTCGGGGGGGAATTCTGAAAAACTGTTTTTT. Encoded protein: CASSGGNSEKLFF. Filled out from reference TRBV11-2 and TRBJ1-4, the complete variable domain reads EAGVAQSPRYKIIEKRQSVAFWCNPISGHATLYWYQQILGQGPKLLIQFQNNGVVDDSQLPKDRFSAERLKGVDSTLKIQPAKLEDSAVYLCASSGGNSEKLFFGSGTQLSVL.